The sequence of this T cell receptor beta chain was determined in a study of beta chain features in type 1 diabetes. General study findings and limits: TCRB CDR3s were moderately but significantly shorter in Type 1 diabetes patients in all four CD4+ subsets.

Since all of the isolated RNA was reverse transcribed, expressed TCRB transcripts were what got sequenced. The protocol was immunoSEQ multiplex PCR, while the TCRdb copy is restricted to in-frame clones and leaves out a portion. The sample includes 300,000 to 450,000 clones, over 8.5% of them seen just once. CDR3 length: 13 amino acids. V shed 6 bases, J shed 4 bases, and the junction held 5 bases outside the gene matches. Looked up from germline, CDR1 is MNHNS and CDR2 is SASEGT. This clone was seen a handful of times. Its antigen is unidentified. The sequence derives from a man younger than 45 with type 1 diabetes. The genes are TRBV6-1 and TRBJ1-2, with TRBD1 matching 7 bases. Specimen: central memory CD4+ T cells from blood. The DNA of the CDR3 is TGTGCCAGCAGCGACAGGGCCTCCTATGGCTACACCTTC. It translates to CASSDRASYGYTF.